This entry concerns a single TCR beta chain. The target antigen is unknown. Naive CD8+ T cells carried a CD45RO-CCR7+CD27+CD95- phenotype. Researchers prepared the TRB cDNA libraries using 5' RACE with UMI labels. TCRdb re-called the 5' RACE reads and catalogs CDR3 proteins one per entry, DNA excluded. The record lists about 84,000 distinct CDR3 sequences, of which the ten most abundant hold roughly 0.59%. The record originates from a study of CXCR3-negative and CXCR3-positive naive CD8 T cells. General study points: Naive subsets showed comparable surface CD5, and TCR interaction strength was also inferred from TRB CDR3 physicochemistry. The TRB CDR3s that CXCR3-positive naive cells carried were more hydrophobic than those of CXCR3-negative naive cells. Comparison of naive CXCR3-negative and CXCR3-positive cells revealed similar TRBV-TRBJ usage, while memory cells differed. Once cells were cryopreserved, CXCR3 expression went down partly, and most assays used fresh PBMCs.

From germline, CDR1 is LNHNV and CDR2 YYDKDF (reference sequence). The CDR3 has 19 amino acids. The TCR sequence derives from a human donor in good health. Some clones in this sample may be carry-over from other donors' samples. The sequenced material came from naive CXCR3+ CD8+ T cells from blood. Subset specified: CD45RO-CCR7+CD27+CD95- naive CD8+ T cells expressing CXCR3 (TNR3+). The chain combines TRBV15 with TRBJ2-7; TCRdb lists TRBD2, though no DNA is available to test this call. The CDR3 loop reads CATSRALGTYESSSYEQYF.